A selection of T cell receptor beta chains follows, all from one sample in a study of cytomegalovirus exposure and HLA in healthy donors. Sequenced by immunoSEQ multiplex PCR; TCRdb stores in-frame clones only, minus some. The sample yields some 160,000 clones, around 73% seen once. Sequenced material: PBMCs. These receptors were taken from a woman between 18 and 29 years old in good health and CMV-seropositive. Each CDR3 is given with its conserved first and last residue. Each record gives: V gene, D gene, J gene, CDR3 DNA, CDR3 protein. D genes are given only for firm matches.

TRBV4-3	-	TRBJ1-6	TGCGCCAGCAGCCAAGTGGACAGTGGTAGTTCACCCCTCCACTTT	CASSQVDSGSSPLHF
TRBV7-2	-	TRBJ2-1	TGTGCCAGCAGCTCGAGACACGAGCAGTTCTTC	CASSSRHEQFF
TRBV7-9	-	TRBJ1-5	TGTGCCAGCAGCTTAGGCCCCCAGGGTGGCAATCAGCCCCAGCATTTT	CASSLGPQGGNQPQHF
TRBV9	TRBD1	TRBJ2-2	TGTGCCAGCAGCAGAACAGGGGCTGGGACCGGGGAGCTGTTTTTT	CASSRTGAGTGELFF
TRBV19	TRBD1	TRBJ1-2	TGTGCCAGTAGTACCCCGGGACAGGGGAAGGATGGCTACACCTTC	CASSTPGQGKDGYTF
TRBV6-5	TRBD1	TRBJ1-1	TGTGCCAGCAGCCGGGGACAGGGGAACACTGAAGCTTTCTTT	CASSRGQGNTEAFF
TRBV10-1	-	TRBJ1-1	TGCGCCAGAACGAACCCGGGGACTGAAGCTTTCTTT	CARTNPGTEAFF
TRBV6-4	TRBD2	TRBJ2-3	TGTGCCAGCAGTGTCGGGACTAGCGGGGGGTCAGATACGCAGTATTTT	CASSVGTSGGSDTQYF
TRBV11-2	TRBD2	TRBJ2-3	TGTGCCAGCACCAAGGCCTTAGCGGGGGGTCGCACAGATACGCAGTATTTT	CASTKALAGGRTDTQYF
TRBV4-2	TRBD2	TRBJ2-7	TGTGCCAGCAGCCAAGTTCCGCCGACTAGCGGGGGGTACTACGAGCAGTACTTC	CASSQVPPTSGGYYEQYF
TRBV15	TRBD1	TRBJ1-2	TGTGCCACCAGCCGGGGACAGGGTGTCACAATGGGGTATGGCTACACCTTC	CATSRGQGVTMGYGYTF
TRBV18	TRBD1	TRBJ1-4	TGTGCCAGCTCACCGGACAGGGGCGATAATGAAAAACTGTTTTTT	CASSPDRGDNEKLFF
TRBV7-2	-	TRBJ1-3	TGTGCCAGCAGCCAGACGACGGGGGGTGGAAACACCATATATTTT	CASSQTTGGGNTIYF